This TCR beta chain came from a study of shared clonotypes between healthy human individuals. Study results and caveats: Estimated richness values were generally larger in naive subsets than in memory subsets. Sorted-subset sequencing was shown by rarefaction to be incomplete despite large depth.

Sequencing used immunoSEQ multiplex PCR; TCRdb keeps in-frame clones, though not all of them. This sample has 2 million to 3 million clones, with 93% found just once. The CDR3 has 11 residues. Germline CDR1 is MNHEY and CDR2 is SVGAGI. V lost 0 bases, J lost 12 bases, and 6 bases lay in between. Comments on this clone: The antigen is undetermined.

This chain connects TRBV6-5 to TRBJ2-1; D gene uncertain. The specimen sequenced was naive CD4+ T cells from PBMCs. Stated subset: CD45RA+ positively selected. This sequence originates from a man aged 18 to 29 in good health. Some clones in this sample may be carry-over from other donors' samples. The CDR3 DNA sequence: TGTGCCAGCAGTTACTCCGGGCGGCAGTTCTTC. Its translation is CASSYSGRQFF.